The 29 T cell receptor beta chains reported below all come from one sample, sequenced in a study of cytomegalovirus exposure and HLA in healthy donors. The PCR had 60 Vbeta and 13 Jbeta primers. Produced via immunoSEQ multiplex PCR; TCRdb's table is partial and in-frame only. The profile shows about 180,000 clones, over 80% of them singletons. Sequencing was done on a sample of PBMCs. All receptors come from a man aged 35 to 55 in good health and CMV-seronegative.

The chain links TRBV5-1 to TRBJ2-2, with 12 bases lining up with TRBD1. After removal of 6 bases from V and 1 base from J, the junction contained 10 bases not matched to a gene. Germline loops: CDR1 SGHRS, CDR2 YFSETQ. The CDR3 runs to 18 residues. Here the CDR3 DNA reads TGCGCCAGCATCGCTTCGGGGACAGGGGGCTGGAACACCGGGGAGCTGTTTTTT. It codes for CASIASGTGGWNTGELFF. Drawing the rest from reference TRBV5-1 and TRBJ2-2, the complete variable domain is KAGVTQTPRYLIKTRGQQVTLSCSPISGHRSVSWYQQTPGQGLQFLFEYFSETQRNKGNFPGRFSGRQFSNSRSEMNVSTLELGDSALYLCASIASGTGGWNTGELFFGEGSRLTVL.

This clone turned up a few times. The chain links TRBV10-1 to TRBJ2-4; weak D call: TRBD2 (6 bases). V was pared by 8 bases and J by 1 base, with 18 bases between. Germline assignment: CDR1 WNHNN and CDR2 SYGVQD (reference sequence). The CDR3 loop spans 16 amino acids. The CDR3 DNA reads TGCGCCAGCGGGGATTCAGGGAGGTTGGCCAAAAACATTCAGTACTTC. Its translation is CASGDSGRLAKNIQYF.

On this clone: The same CDR3 also results from other DNA sequences found in this sample. The chain carries TRBV5-1 and TRBJ2-3; D remains unclear. The germline V gene encodes CDR1 SGHRS and CDR2 YFSETQ. This CDR3 is built from 13 residues. Trimming pared 3 bases from V and 1 base from J, leaving 6 bases between. This CDR3 is CASSSQGTDTQYF. The CDR3 region has the DNA TGCGCCAGCAGCTCACAAGGCACAGATACGCAGTATTTT.

This chain joins TRBV28 and TRBJ2-7; 7 bases map to TRBD2. The CDR3 totals 14 residues. Trimming at V came to 5 bases and at J to 0 bases, leaving 4 bases not matched to a gene. CDR1 is MDHEN, CDR2 SYDVKM, per germline. Here the CDR3 DNA reads TGTGCCAGCAGTCTGGGGGGGAGCTCCTACGAGCAGTACTTC. It yields the protein CASSLGGSSYEQYF.

This clone appeared a few times. This chain connects TRBV6-5 to TRBJ2-5, with 10 bases identical to TRBD1. The CDR3 contains 15 residues. Trimming cost V 7 bases and J 2 bases; bases outside gene matches: 7. Germline loops: CDR1 MNHEY, CDR2 SVGAGI. The DNA for the CDR3 is TGTGCCAGCATGAGGGACAGGGGCGTACAAGAGACCCAGTACTTC. It encodes CASMRDRGVQETQYF.

This chain links TRBV30 with TRBJ1-5; no firm D call. Trimming shortened V by 1 base and J by 7 bases, and 8 bases separated the two germline ends. The CDR3 is 12 amino acids. Germline V gives CDR1 GTSNPN, CDR2 SVGIG (reference sequence). CDR3 DNA: TGTGCCTGGAGTGGGGCTAACCAGCCCCAGCATTTT. Amino acid sequence: CAWSGANQPQHF. The full variable domain, rest sourced from reference TRBV30 and TRBJ1-5, is SQTIHQWPATLVQPVGSPLSLECTVEGTSNPNLYWYRQAAGRGLQLLFYSVGIGQISSEVPQNLSASRPQDRQFILSSKKLLLSDSGFYLCAWSGANQPQHFGDGTRLSIL.

The V and J genes are TRBV6-1 and TRBJ2-2; tentatively, D is TRBD2 (6 bases). Germline V gene lookup returns CDR1 MNHNS and CDR2 SASEGT. V was clipped by 8 bases and J by 3 bases, with 16 bases between them. This CDR3 contains 15 residues. The CDR3 region has the DNA TGTGCCAGCCCGGAGGGTAGGACCCACACCGGGGAGCTGTTTTTT. It encodes CASPEGRTHTGELFF.

The chain joins TRBV11-2 to TRBJ2-7; 8 bases are a match to TRBD1. J was trimmed by 3 bases and V by 1 base; bases with no gene match: 2. Germline CDR1 SGHAT, CDR2 FQNNGV. This CDR3 spans 14 amino acids. The CDR3 region has the DNA TGTGCCAGCAGCTTAGGGACAGGGAACTACGAGCAGTACTTC. Protein product: CASSLGTGNYEQYF.

The chain is built from TRBV25-1 and TRBJ2-5; the match to TRBD2 covers 9 bases. Per germline, CDR1 MGHDK and CDR2 SYGVNS. There are 14 residues in the CDR3. Losses at the gene ends were 4 bases for V and 7 bases for J; bases not matched to a gene: 7. CDR3 amino acids: CASSGAGGGGTQYF. CDR3 DNA sequence: TGTGCCAGCAGTGGCGCGGGAGGGGGGGGGACCCAGTACTTC.

This clone has only a few counts. V usage is TRBV30 and J usage is TRBJ1-2; D call uncertain. The CDR3 runs to 12 residues. V was pared by 2 bases and J by 8 bases, with 12 bases between. The germline CDR1 and CDR2 sequences are GTSNPN and SVGIG (reference sequence). The CDR3 loop is CAWSYGSEGYTF. CDR3 sequence (DNA): TGTGCCTGGAGTTACGGGTCCGAAGGCTACACCTTC.

V and J are TRBV9 and TRBJ2-3; 14 positions agree with TRBD2. The ends lost 0 bases at V and 6 bases at J; junction bases unmatched: 3. Germline values: CDR1 SGDLS, CDR2 YYNGEE. The CDR3 contains 16 residues. As DNA, the CDR3 is TGTGCCAGCAGCGTAGAGGGACTAGCGGGGGCCGATACGCAGTATTTT. This sequence encodes CASSVEGLAGADTQYF.

This clone was observed a handful of times. The V call is TRBV19, the J call TRBJ1-5; no reliable D call. Trimming pared 3 bases from V and 1 base from J, leaving 13 bases between. Germline CDR1 is LNHDA and CDR2 is SQIVND (reference sequence). This CDR3 has 16 residues. In DNA form, the CDR3 reads TGTGCCAGTAGTATTGCTGGACGGGGAAGCAATCAGCCCCAGCATTTT. Amino acid sequence: CASSIAGRGSNQPQHF.

The chain uses TRBV29-1 and TRBJ2-3; TRBD2 is a possible D gene (6 bases). Per the germline V gene, CDR1 is SQVTM and CDR2 is ANQGSEA. Between the trimmed V and J ends, which lost 3 bases and 5 bases, there was a span of 18 bases. This CDR3 spans 15 amino acids. CDR3 DNA sequence: TGCAGCGTTGAGGGTAGCGGTGGGTTGGGAGATACGCAGTATTTT. This translates into CSVEGSGGLGDTQYF.

V is TRBV18 and J is TRBJ2-5, with 7 bases matching TRBD2. The CDR3 is 14 amino acids. Germline trimming cut 3 bases from V and 7 bases from J; bases unmatched to any gene: 8. The V gene's germline CDR1 is KGHSH and CDR2 LQKENI. The CDR3 region is CASSPNSGYSTQYF. Written as DNA, the CDR3 is TGTGCCAGCTCACCTAATAGCGGGTACTCGACCCAGTACTTC.

This clone was picked up a small number of times. The chain joins TRBV10-1 to TRBJ2-5, with 12 bases identical to TRBD1. After removal of 6 bases from V and 4 bases from J, the junction contained 6 bases not matched to a gene. The CDR3 has 15 residues. In germline, CDR1 is WNHNN, CDR2 SYGVQD (reference sequence). In DNA, the CDR3 is TGCGCCAGCAGCGAGGGACAGGGGGCAGGAGAGACCCAGTACTTC. Encoded protein: CASSEGQGAGETQYF.

The chain recombines TRBV7-9 with TRBJ2-2, with 10 bases that match TRBD2. The CDR3 totals 16 residues. The V and J ends lost 5 bases and 9 bases, in that order; junction bases with no gene match: 12. In germline, CDR1 is SEHNR, CDR2 FQNEAQ (reference sequence). CDR3 sequence: CASSHGLADRHRELFF. The CDR3 DNA reads as TGTGCCAGCAGCCATGGACTAGCGGACCGACACCGGGAGCTGTTTTTT.

This chain uses TRBV10-3 with TRBJ2-7; maybe TRBD2 (5 bases). V shed 3 bases and J shed 3 bases, with 6 bases lying between them. CDR3 length: 12 residues. Germline CDR1 ENHRY, CDR2 SYGVKD. The CDR3 protein is CAISEGGYEQYF. CDR3 DNA sequence: TGTGCCATCAGTGAAGGAGGCTACGAGCAGTACTTC.

This clone has a handful of counts. The chain carries TRBV29-1 and TRBJ2-7; 7 bases agree with TRBD1. Germline V gene sequence: CDR1 SQVTM, CDR2 ANQGSEA. The CDR3 is made up of 12 amino acids. The V segment lost 5 bases and the J segment 7 bases; nucleotides outside the gene matches: 8. DNA of the CDR3: TGCAGCGTTTATGGAAGGGGGCGTGAGCAGTACTTC. It yields the protein CSVYGRGREQYF.

The chain has TRBV11-3 and TRBJ2-7; 14 bases match TRBD2. CDR3 length: 17 residues. The V gene's germline CDR1 is SGHNT and CDR2 YENEEA. The junction had 7 bases not matched to a gene; V was cut back by 4 bases and J by 2 bases. The CDR3 region has the DNA TGTGCCAGCAGCTCCCCGGGACTAGCGGGGGTCCCCTACGAGCAGTACTTC. The encoded protein is CASSSPGLAGVPYEQYF.

The gene calls are TRBV6-5 and TRBJ2-6, with D possibly being TRBD1 (6 bases). V lost 5 bases and J lost 2, with 7 bases in between. The CDR3 totals 14 residues. Germline V gene sequence: CDR1 MNHEY, CDR2 SVGAGI. This CDR3 reads CASSPGAGANVLTF. The CDR3 DNA reads as TGTGCCAGCAGTCCAGGGGCTGGGGCCAACGTCCTGACTTTC.

The gene calls are TRBV7-9 and TRBJ2-7, with 9 bases fitting TRBD1. Germline loops: CDR1 SEHNR, CDR2 FQNEAQ (reference sequence). The CDR3 is 14 residues long. The J segment lost 2 bases and the V segment lost 3 bases, leaving 2 bases of the junction unmatched. The CDR3 DNA reads TGTGCCAGCAGCTTGAACAGGGGGCCCTACGAGCAGTACTTC. Amino acids: CASSLNRGPYEQYF.

CDR3 protein: CASSGEGVRTDTQYF. The CDR3 nucleotides are TGTGCCAGCAGCGGCGAGGGAGTGCGCACAGATACGCAGTATTTT. The V call is TRBV7-2, the J call TRBJ2-3; D may be TRBD2 (5 bases). The V gene's germline CDR1 is SGHTA and CDR2 FQGNSA. The CDR3 has 15 residues. Trimming removed 5 bases from V and 1 base from J, with 13 bases in between.

CDR3 DNA sequence: TGTGCCAGCAGCCTCGGACTAGCGGGGGGGCTGGAGCAGTTCTTC. Protein sequence: CASSLGLAGGLEQFF. V usage is TRBV6-5 and J usage is TRBJ2-1; 15 nucleotides agree with TRBD2. V was pared by 6 bases and J by 10 bases, with 7 bases of the junction left unmatched. Germline V gives CDR1 MNHEY, CDR2 SVGAGI. The CDR3 is made up of 15 amino acids.

This CDR3 reads CASSIWGLAGYNEQFF. In DNA form, the CDR3 reads TGTGCCAGTAGTATATGGGGACTAGCGGGGTACAATGAGCAGTTCTTC. V gene TRBV19 combines with J gene TRBJ2-1; 13 bases line up with TRBD2. Germline loops: CDR1 LNHDA, CDR2 SQIVND (reference sequence). This CDR3 spans 16 amino acids. With V trimmed by 2 bases and J by 4 bases, 2 bases remained unmatched. The full variable domain, its missing parts supplied by reference TRBV19 and TRBJ2-1, is DGGITQSPKYLFRKEGQNVTLSCEQNLNHDAMYWYRQDPGQGLRLIYYSQIVNDFQKGDIAEGYSVSREKKESFPLTVTSAQKNPTAFYLCASSIWGLAGYNEQFFGPGTRLTVL.

The gene calls are TRBV7-3 and TRBJ2-7; 14 bases map to TRBD2. The CDR3 covers 15 residues. Germline-derived CDR1 and CDR2 are SGHTA and FQGTGA. Trimming took 2 bases from V and 7 from J; bases not matched to a gene: 4. The CDR3 nucleotides are TGTGCCAGCAGCTTAGGACTAGCGGGAGGTAGGGAGCAGTACTTC. Protein sequence: CASSLGLAGGREQYF.

This clone was observed once. This chain joins TRBV5-6 and TRBJ1-4; D is unclear. Trimming shortened V by 3 bases and J by 0 bases, and 9 bases separated the two germline ends. Germline V gene data show CDR1 as SGHDT and CDR2 as YYEEEE. The CDR3 is 15 residues long. CDR3 sequence reads: CASSYSLTTNEKLFF. In DNA, the CDR3 is TGTGCCAGCAGCTACAGCCTCACAACTAATGAAAAACTGTTTTTT.

The chain employs TRBV5-1 and TRBJ1-4; D might be TRBD1 (5 bases). This CDR3 contains 16 residues. Trimming cost V 2 bases and J 6 bases, with 17 bases left between them. Germline V gene data show CDR1 as SGHRS and CDR2 as YFSETQ. Written as DNA, the CDR3 is TGCGCCAGCAGCTTCTTTCCCAGGGCTAGCGATGAAAAACTGTTTTTT. Protein: CASSFFPRASDEKLFF.

This chain connects TRBV7-9 to TRBJ1-2; D not resolved. Germline lookup yields CDR1 SEHNR and CDR2 FQNEAQ (reference sequence). V was cut by 4 bases and J by 2 bases, with 14 bases left in between. CDR3 length equals 15 residues. The CDR3 region has the DNA TGTGCCAGCAGCTCCCCTGAGGAATCAAACTATGGCTACACCTTC. This encodes CASSSPEESNYGYTF.

The rearrangement links TRBV7-3 to TRBJ2-1; 9 bases fit TRBD1. Trimming cost V 5 bases and J 7 bases; bases outside gene matches: 12. The CDR3 has 16 residues. CDR1 is SGHTA, CDR2 FQGTGA, per germline. The CDR3 reads CASSPSRDRVVNEQFF. The CDR3 nucleotides read TGTGCCAGCAGCCCCTCCCGGGACAGGGTGGTTAATGAGCAGTTCTTC.